This T cell receptor (beta chain) was profiled in a study of T-cell reconstitution after alpha-beta-depleted transplantation in children. General study points: Reportedly, only several hundred clones from non-depleted graft cells drove alpha-beta T-cell counts at about two months. Newly produced T cells mostly accounted for T-cell counts and diversity one year post-transplant. Certain patients had high TCRbeta diversity at day 60, and it came from recipient T cells and thymic progenitors that survived.

As it was prepared, the TCRbeta library received unique molecular identifiers. TCRdb re-derived calls from the PCR reads in MiXCR, one entry per CDR3 protein. The sample holds about 78,000 distinct CDR3 sequences; 11% to 15% are singletons and the top ten take roughly 30%. Germline V gene sequence: CDR1 ENHRY, CDR2 SYGVKD. V gave up 2 bases and J gave up 1 base, with 6 bases separating them. There are 15 residues in the CDR3. For this clonotype: What it binds is not known.

The chain couples TRBV10-3 to TRBJ2-6; no reliable D call. This sample comprised PBMCs, mostly from graft donor cells, obtained 180 days after TCRalphabeta/CD19-depleted stem cell transplant. The clonotype was recovered from a male patient aged 2-10 years who had a stem cell transplant for acute lymphoblastic leukemia, so the T cells may come from the graft donor. Here the CDR3 reads CAISEKSSGANVLTF. The DNA for the CDR3 is TGTGCCATCAGTGAGAAGAGTTCTGGGGCCAACGTCCTGACTTTC.